The 32 T cell receptor beta chains reported below all come from one sample, sequenced in a study of T-cell memory formation after mild COVID-19. TCRdb recomputed calls from the 5' RACE reads with MiXCR, one row per CDR3 protein. The sample consists of some 120,000 distinct CDR3 sequences, about 5.9% of them appearing once. The source material was PBMCs or a T cell subset sorted from them (not recorded which). These receptors were taken from an adult woman who had mild COVID-19 (a few samples of this study predate the infection). Cell type and time point are not known.

This clonotype was picked up a small number of times. This sequence joins TRBV5-1 and TRBJ1-1; D gene uncertain. This CDR3 is built from 14 residues. With 1 base removed from V and 1 base from J, the gap between germline ends came to 8 bases. Germline CDR1 and CDR2: SGHRS and YFSETQ. CDR3 amino acids: CASSLKSTNTEAFF. The CDR3 DNA follows: TGCGCCAGCAGCTTGAAATCAACGAACACTGAAGCTTTCTTT.

The V and J genes are TRBV7-8 and TRBJ2-7, with TRBD2 matching 9 bases. CDR1 SGHVS and CDR2 FQNEAQ come from the germline V gene. This CDR3 comprises 15 residues. The junction had 5 bases not matched to a gene; V was cut back by 2 bases and J by 3 bases. The CDR3 DNA is TGTGCCAGCAGCTTACAGCCTAGCGGGGTCTACGAGCAGTACTTC. It encodes CASSLQPSGVYEQYF.

This clonotype has just a few counts. The V call is TRBV5-4, the J call TRBJ1-1; TRBD1 agrees at 7 bases. V lost 6 bases to trimming and J lost 1 base; unmatched junction nucleotides: 6. The CDR3 extends over 14 amino acids. From germline, CDR1 is SGHNT and CDR2 YYREEE (reference sequence). The CDR3 sequence is CASTPGTANTEAFF. CDR3 nucleotide sequence: TGTGCCAGCACACCCGGGACAGCGAACACTGAAGCTTTCTTT.

This clonotype was found a few times. In DNA, the CDR3 is TGTGCCAGCTCCGGACTAAGGAGTTCACCCCTCCACTTT. It is translated as CASSGLRSSPLHF. This rearrangement joins TRBV3-1 to TRBJ1-6; D unresolved. The CDR3 totals 13 residues. Germline V lookup: CDR1 LGHDT, CDR2 YNNKEL (reference sequence). The ends were cut back, 8 bases at V and 9 bases at J, with 14 bases in the middle.

This clonotype was picked up many times. This chain joins TRBV24-1 and TRBJ2-6; D perhaps matches TRBD2 (6 bases). The length of the CDR3 is 12 residues. The germline CDR1 and CDR2 sequences are KGHDR and SFDVKD. Trimming removed 9 bases at V and 9 bases at J, with 11 bases between. Here the CDR3 reads CATAGQSNVLTF. In DNA form, the CDR3 reads TGTGCCACCGCGGGGCAGAGCAACGTCCTGACTTTC.

This clonotype was observed many times. CDR3 nucleotide sequence: TGTGCCAGCAGCGTGGGCCGCGGCGGTGAAAAACTGTTTTTT. It translates to CASSVGRGGEKLFF. The chain joins TRBV9 to TRBJ1-4; D is unclear. V gave up 2 bases and J gave up 7 bases, with 12 bases separating them. CDR1 and CDR2 (germline): SGDLS, YYNGEE. The CDR3 loop spans 14 amino acids. Supplemented by reference TRBV9 and TRBJ1-4, the full variable domain reads DSGVTQTPKHLITATGQRVTLRCSPRSGDLSVYWYQQSLDQGLQFLIQYYNGEERAKGNILERFSAQQFPDLHSELNLSSLELGDSALYFCASSVGRGGEKLFFGSGTQLSVL.

The chain links TRBV7-2 to TRBJ2-1, with 12 bases matching TRBD2. The CDR3 spans 18 residues. V lost 5 bases, J lost 0 bases, and 8 bases stayed unmatched. The germline V gene encodes CDR1 SGHTA and CDR2 FQGNSA. In nucleotides, the CDR3 is TGTGCCAGCAGCGTCGGGACTAGCGGGCGCAGCTCCTACAATGAGCAGTTCTTC. Translation: CASSVGTSGRSSYNEQFF.

This clonotype was found many times. This sequence joins TRBV6-5 and TRBJ1-1, with D possibly matching TRBD1 (5 bases). Germline V gene data show CDR1 as MNHEY and CDR2 as SVGAGI. Between the trimmed V and J ends, which lost 7 bases and 3 bases, there was a span of 18 bases. The CDR3 covers 15 residues. CDR3 DNA sequence: TGTGCCAGCACCCTTTCGGGACGGGGGGACACTGAAGCTTTCTTT. Amino acid sequence: CASTLSGRGDTEAFF.

This clonotype was detected many times. This sequence joins TRBV28 and TRBJ2-7; 9 bases match TRBD1. Trimming removed 5 bases from V and 7 bases from J; junction bases left unmatched: 12. This CDR3 is built from 15 residues. Germline values: CDR1 MDHEN, CDR2 SYDVKM. CDR3 bases: TGTGCCAGCAGTCTCCGGGACAGGGTTTTCGGGGAGCAGTACTTC. As protein: CASSLRDRVFGEQYF.

This clonotype has a handful of counts. V and J are TRBV7-6 and TRBJ1-1; 8 bases line up with TRBD1. The V segment lost 1 base and the J segment 1 base; nucleotides outside the gene matches: 2. This CDR3 contains 15 residues. The germline CDR1 and CDR2 sequences are SGHVS and FNYEAQ. CDR3 in DNA: TGTGCCAGCAGCTTAGGGGGGACAGGGAACACTGAAGCTTTCTTT. Its translation: CASSLGGTGNTEAFF. Looking up the rest from reference TRBV7-6 and TRBJ1-1 gives the full variable domain: GAGVSQSPRYKVTKRGQDVALRCDPISGHVSLYWYRQALGQGPEFLTYFNYEAQQDKSGLPNDRFSAERPEGSISTLTIQRTEQRDSAMYRCASSLGGTGNTEAFFGQGTRLTVV.

This clonotype was detected a few times. This chain connects TRBV10-3 to TRBJ2-1; no definite D call. Germline values: CDR1 ENHRY, CDR2 SYGVKD. This CDR3 is built from 13 residues. Trimming shortened V by 5 bases and J by 8 bases, and 13 bases separated the two germline ends. The CDR3 sequence is CAISTKVVDEQFF. DNA of the CDR3: TGTGCCATCAGTACGAAAGTGGTCGATGAGCAGTTCTTC.

The sample holds many counts of this clonotype. This rearrangement joins TRBV7-2 to TRBJ2-5; D may be TRBD2 (6 bases). This CDR3 is built from 15 residues. Trimming stripped 6 bases from V and 5 bases from J, with 19 bases between. Per germline, CDR1 SGHTA and CDR2 FQGNSA. The CDR3 region has the DNA TGTGCCAGCAGTCGGACTATATCCAGTCGGGAGACCCAGTACTTC. It yields the protein CASSRTISSRETQYF.

The chain employs TRBV5-1 and TRBJ1-1; D gene unclear. This CDR3 contains 14 residues. Trimming pared 4 bases from V and 3 bases from J, leaving 13 bases between. Germline V gene data show CDR1 as SGHRS and CDR2 as YFSETQ. CDR3 loop: CASSRGNLDTEAFF. CDR3 coding DNA: TGCGCCAGCAGCCGCGGGAATTTAGACACTGAAGCTTTCTTT. Looking up the rest from reference TRBV5-1 and TRBJ1-1 gives the full variable domain: KAGVTQTPRYLIKTRGQQVTLSCSPISGHRSVSWYQQTPGQGLQFLFEYFSETQRNKGNFPGRFSGRQFSNSRSEMNVSTLELGDSALYLCASSRGNLDTEAFFGQGTRLTVV.

This chain uses TRBV5-1 with TRBJ1-1; D call uncertain. Germline V gene sequence: CDR1 SGHRS, CDR2 YFSETQ. V gave up 2 bases and J gave up 4 bases, with 12 bases separating them. This CDR3 region has 14 residues. The CDR3 loop reads CASSFGVASTEAFF. The CDR3, as DNA: TGCGCCAGCAGCTTTGGGGTAGCGAGCACTGAAGCTTTCTTT.

This chain links TRBV27 with TRBJ1-5; D unresolved. This CDR3 spans 15 amino acids. V gave up 1 base and J gave up 1 base, with 8 bases separating them. In germline, CDR1 is MNHEY, CDR2 SMNVEV (reference sequence). Here the CDR3 reads CASSLWGLSNQPQHF. CDR3 nucleotides: TGTGCCAGCAGTTTATGGGGATTGAGCAATCAGCCCCAGCATTTT.

This clonotype appeared a few times. V and J are TRBV4-1 and TRBJ2-3; D may match TRBD1 or TRBD2 (6 bases each). This CDR3 region has 14 residues. The V gene lost 4 bases and the J gene lost 6 bases, with 14 bases spanning the gap. Germline lookup yields CDR1 MGHRA and CDR2 YSYEKL. The CDR3 here is CASSRQEGGDTQYF. The CDR3 DNA follows: TGCGCCAGCAGCCGGCAAGAAGGGGGGGATACGCAGTATTTT.

The gene calls are TRBV2 and TRBJ1-1, with D hard to call. With 3 bases removed from V and 11 bases from J, the gap between germline ends came to 13 bases. The CDR3 runs 12 residues. Germline CDR1 and CDR2: SNHLY and FYNNEI. For the CDR3, the DNA is TGTGCCAGCAGTGAGAGTTGGACTGGGGCTTTCTTT. Encoded protein: CASSESWTGAFF.

The genes are TRBV19 and TRBJ2-7; 11 bases are shared with TRBD1. V lost 6 bases and J lost 3; bases outside the gene matches: 10. Germline V gene sequence: CDR1 LNHDA, CDR2 SQIVND (reference sequence). The CDR3 has 16 amino acids. As DNA, the CDR3 is TGTGCCAGTAGCCCATCCGGGACAGGGGGAAGCTACGAGCAGTACTTC. Translating it yields CASSPSGTGGSYEQYF.

There are many counts of this clonotype. The chain recombines TRBV5-1 with TRBJ2-5; D not resolved. This CDR3 spans 13 amino acids. Per the germline V gene, CDR1 is SGHRS and CDR2 is YFSETQ. Deletions cut 6 bases from V and 0 bases from J, with 9 bases between. The CDR3 nucleotides are TGCGCCAGCAAAAGTATGTACCAAGAGACCCAGTACTTC. It yields the protein CASKSMYQETQYF. The variable domain in full, with the rest retrieved from reference TRBV5-1 and TRBJ2-5, is KAGVTQTPRYLIKTRGQQVTLSCSPISGHRSVSWYQQTPGQGLQFLFEYFSETQRNKGNFPGRFSGRQFSNSRSEMNVSTLELGDSALYLCASKSMYQETQYFGPGTRLLVL.

This clonotype occurred a few times. The rearrangement links TRBV3-1 to TRBJ2-7, with no clear D. V was shortened by 0 bases and J by 6 bases, with 21 bases between the two germline ends. Germline CDR1 LGHDT, CDR2 YNNKEL (reference sequence). The CDR3 has 17 amino acids. The CDR3 loop reads CASSQEVRTSGPSEQYF. The CDR3 nucleotides are TGTGCCAGCAGCCAAGAAGTTCGTACTTCCGGTCCGTCCGAGCAGTACTTC.

This clonotype has just a few counts. This chain links TRBV5-5 with TRBJ1-2; TRBD1 agrees at 7 bases. Germline CDR1 and CDR2: SGHKS and YYEKEE (reference sequence). J was trimmed by 5 bases and V by 4 bases; bases with no gene match: 5. This CDR3 is built from 13 residues. CDR3 nucleotides: TGTGCCAGCAGCGCCCGACAGGGATATGGCTACACCTTC. Amino acids: CASSARQGYGYTF.

This clonotype was found many times. This chain connects TRBV7-2 to TRBJ1-2; 8 bases are shared with TRBD1. This CDR3 is 14 amino acids long. Per germline, CDR1 SGHTA and CDR2 FQGNSA. The V segment lost 2 bases and the J segment 5 bases; nucleotides outside the gene matches: 4. This chain's CDR3 is CASSLRQGAYGYTF. CDR3 coding DNA: TGTGCCAGCAGCTTACGGCAGGGGGCTTATGGCTACACCTTC.

The rearrangement joins TRBV6-5 to TRBJ1-4; possibly TRBD1 for D (5 bases). Trimming removed 2 bases at V and 7 bases at J, with 11 bases between. This CDR3 comprises 14 residues. Germline V gives CDR1 MNHEY, CDR2 SVGAGI. The CDR3 sequence: CASSYGQGGEKLFF. The CDR3 bases are TGTGCCAGCAGTTACGGCCAGGGCGGTGAAAAACTGTTTTTT.

This clonotype has only a few counts. V is TRBV7-8 and J is TRBJ2-3, with TRBD2 matching over 13 bases. Germline CDR1 and CDR2: SGHVS and FQNEAQ. With 5 bases clipped from V and 5 bases from J, the junction kept 7 bases outside the gene matches. There are 16 residues in the CDR3. CDR3 sequence (DNA): TGTGCCAGCAGCCAAATTACTAGCGGGAGGGGAGATACGCAGTATTTT. It is translated as CASSQITSGRGDTQYF.

A few counts support this clonotype. The rearrangement joins TRBV12-5 to TRBJ2-1, with 11 bases matching TRBD1. Trimming cost V 4 bases and J 9 bases; bases outside gene matches: 11. The CDR3 spans 16 residues. Per germline, CDR1 LGHNT and CDR2 FRNRAP. CDR3 loop: CASGWPPGQGDREQFF. CDR3 DNA sequence: TGTGCTAGTGGTTGGCCTCCGGGACAGGGGGATCGTGAGCAGTTCTTC.

This clonotype was found many times. This chain's CDR3 is CASSYVPGLAPSEQYF. CDR3 nucleotide sequence: TGTGCCAGCAGCTATGTTCCGGGACTAGCGCCTAGCGAGCAGTACTTC. The rearrangement links TRBV7-9 to TRBJ2-7, with 10 bases identical to TRBD2. There are 16 residues in the CDR3. Trimming at V came to 4 bases and at J to 6 bases, leaving 12 bases not matched to a gene. The V gene's germline CDR1 is SEHNR and CDR2 FQNEAQ (reference sequence). The full variable domain, rest sourced from reference TRBV7-9 and TRBJ2-7, is DTGVSQNPRHKITKRGQNVTFRCDPISEHNRLYWYRQTLGQGPEFLTYFQNEAQLEKSRLLSDRFSAERPKGSFSTLEIQRTEQGDSAMYLCASSYVPGLAPSEQYFGPGTRLTVT.

This clonotype was seen ten or more times. This sequence joins TRBV5-1 and TRBJ2-7; D may be TRBD1 (6 bases). This CDR3 has 13 amino acids. Deletions cut 7 bases from V and 0 bases from J, with 11 bases between. In germline, CDR1 is SGHRS, CDR2 YFSETQ. This CDR3 reads CASATGSSYEQYF. The CDR3 coding sequence is TGCGCCAGCGCCACAGGGAGCTCCTACGAGCAGTACTTC.

This clonotype was seen ten or more times. The chain couples TRBV7-3 to TRBJ2-1, with D tentatively TRBD2 (6 bases). Germline lookup yields CDR1 SGHTA and CDR2 FQGTGA. This CDR3 region has 15 residues. Trimming took off 5 bases at V and 3 bases at J, with 14 bases between the two ends. CDR3 sequence: CASSPRMGGYNEQFF. In DNA, the CDR3 is TGTGCCAGCAGCCCCAGGATGGGAGGCTACAATGAGCAGTTCTTC.

In this sample, this clonotype turned up a few times. The gene calls are TRBV6-4 and TRBJ1-2; TRBD1 is a possible D gene (5 bases). Trimming removed 4 bases at V and 0 bases at J, with 12 bases between. This CDR3 region has 15 residues. The germline V gene has CDR1 MRHNA and CDR2 SNTAGT. The CDR3 protein is CASSAGHSANYGYTF. Here the CDR3 DNA reads TGTGCCAGCAGTGCTGGACATTCAGCTAACTATGGCTACACCTTC.

This clonotype was observed a few times. This sequence joins TRBV7-6 and TRBJ1-2, with TRBD1 as a possible D gene (6 bases). Germline loops: CDR1 SGHVS, CDR2 FNYEAQ. V lost 5 bases, J lost 7 bases, and 17 bases lay in between. The CDR3 extends over 14 amino acids. DNA of the CDR3: TGTGCCAGCAGCCCCTTCACAGGGAGCGGTGGCTACACCTTC. Translating gives CASSPFTGSGGYTF.

This clonotype was found many times. The chain joins TRBV12-3 or TRBV12-4 to TRBJ2-4, with TRBD1 as a possible D gene (6 bases). V shed 5 bases and J shed 3 bases, with 17 bases lying between them. This CDR3 has 16 residues. CDR3 in amino acids: CASSRRQDIVKNIQYF. CDR3 nucleotide sequence: TGTGCCAGCAGTCGCCGACAGGATATTGTCAAAAACATTCAGTACTTC.

This clonotype was detected many times. This sequence joins TRBV7-2 and TRBJ2-1; maybe TRBD1 (6 bases). V was trimmed by 4 bases and J by 4 bases, leaving 8 bases between them. The CDR3 is made up of 13 amino acids. Germline assignment: CDR1 SGHTA and CDR2 FQGNSA. The CDR3 DNA sequence: TGTGCCAGCAGCTCCGGACAGTACAATGAGCAGTTCTTC. It codes for CASSSGQYNEQFF. Variable domain in full (rest from reference TRBV7-2 and TRBJ2-1): GAGVSQSPSNKVTEKGKDVELRCDPISGHTALYWYRQSLGQGLEFLIYFQGNSAPDKSGLPSDRFSAERTGGSVSTLTIQRTQQEDSAVYLCASSSGQYNEQFFGPGTRLTVL.